These 23 T cell receptor beta chains share one sample of origin, sequenced in a study of shared clonotypes between healthy human individuals. Measured with immunoSEQ multiplex PCR; TCRdb has only the in-frame clones, and not every one. The sample has roughly 2 million clones; approximately 96% are singletons. The sample consisted of naive CD4+ T cells sorted from blood. Described subset: CD45RA+ positively selected. The receptors were sampled from a young man in good health.

The chain carries TRBV5-4 and TRBJ1-2, with 9 bases matching TRBD1. This CDR3 is 15 amino acids long. CDR1 SGHNT and CDR2 YYREEE come from the germline V gene (reference sequence). Germline trimming cut 4 bases from V and 4 bases from J; bases unmatched to any gene: 8. In DNA form, the CDR3 reads TGTGCCAGCAGCCCGTGGGGACAGGGTCCCTATGGCTACACCTTC. This codes for CASSPWGQGPYGYTF.

The V and J genes are TRBV11-2 and TRBJ2-7, with 11 bases identical to TRBD2. CDR1 SGHAT and CDR2 FQNNGV come from the germline V gene. V trimming: 5 bases; J trimming: 9 bases; junction bases outside the gene matches: 15. CDR3 length equals 16 residues. The CDR3 reads CASSPTPIAGGPGQYF. The CDR3 DNA follows: TGTGCCAGCAGCCCGACCCCTATAGCGGGAGGGCCGGGGCAGTACTTC.

In its sample, this clone was seen once. The chain employs TRBV2 and TRBJ1-2, with unresolved D. V was cut by 2 bases and J by 4 bases, with 14 bases left in between. Germline assignment: CDR1 SNHLY and CDR2 FYNNEI. The CDR3 runs 15 residues. Here the CDR3 DNA reads TGTGCCAGCAGTGAATCATGGTCGGTGGGCTATGGCTACACCTTC. Residues: CASSESWSVGYGYTF. Based on the CDR3 plus reference TRBV2 and TRBJ1-2, the full variable domain is EPEVTQTPSHQVTQMGQEVILRCVPISNHLYFYWYRQILGQKVEFLVSFYNNEISEKSEIFDDQFSVERPDGSNFTLKIRSTKLEDSAMYFCASSESWSVGYGYTFGSGTRLTVV.

V and J are TRBV19 and TRBJ2-2, with a possible D match to TRBD1 (5 bases). CDR3 length: 14 residues. Per the germline V gene, CDR1 is LNHDA and CDR2 is SQIVND (reference sequence). V lost 5 bases and J lost 4, with 11 bases in between. In DNA form, the CDR3 reads TGTGCCAGTAGTGCTCAGGGCGGCACCGGGGAGCTGTTTTTT. Translated, it gives CASSAQGGTGELFF. The entire variable domain, with the rest obtained from reference TRBV19 and TRBJ2-2, is as follows: DGGITQSPKYLFRKEGQNVTLSCEQNLNHDAMYWYRQDPGQGLRLIYYSQIVNDFQKGDIAEGYSVSREKKESFPLTVTSAQKNPTAFYLCASSAQGGTGELFFGEGSRLTVL.

This chain joins TRBV28 and TRBJ1-2; D is perhaps TRBD1 (5 bases). CDR1 and CDR2 from the germline V gene are MDHEN and SYDVKM. The CDR3 loop spans 14 amino acids. The V and J ends lost 5 bases and 4 bases respectively, with 14 bases between them. CDR3 sequence reads: CASSAGHFSYGYTF. In nucleotides, the CDR3 is TGTGCCAGCAGTGCCGGACACTTCTCCTATGGCTACACCTTC.

The rearrangement uses TRBV5-1 and TRBJ2-3, with D tentatively TRBD2 (6 bases). Trimming shortened V by 3 bases and J by 4 bases, and 18 bases separated the two germline ends. This CDR3 comprises 16 residues. The germline V gene encodes CDR1 SGHRS and CDR2 YFSETQ. In nucleotides, the CDR3 is TGCGCCAGCAGCTCCAGGGCGGGGACGAGCGCAGATACGCAGTATTTT. Translation gives CASSSRAGTSADTQYF.

This chain joins TRBV28 and TRBJ2-1, with 13 bases matching TRBD2. The CDR3 extends over 17 amino acids. J gave up 1 base and V 4 bases, and 4 bases lay outside the gene matches. Looked up from germline, CDR1 is MDHEN and CDR2 is SYDVKM. The CDR3 nucleotides read TGTGCCAGCAGTTCCGGGACTAGCGGGGTATCCTACAATGAGCAGTTCTTC. Its protein is CASSSGTSGVSYNEQFF.

As to this clone: Other DNA sequences in this sample translate to the same CDR3. The rearrangement links TRBV5-1 to TRBJ1-5; D not resolved. CDR1 and CDR2 (germline): SGHRS, YFSETQ. The CDR3 extends over 15 amino acids. Deletions cut 3 bases from V and 0 bases from J, with 10 bases between. The CDR3 reads CASSSDGDSNQPQHF. The CDR3 DNA reads TGCGCCAGCAGCTCCGACGGTGATAGCAATCAGCCCCAGCATTTT.

The V call is TRBV5-1, the J call TRBJ2-1; 10 bases align to TRBD2. CDR1 is SGHRS, CDR2 YFSETQ, per germline. Trimming at V came to 0 bases and at J to 6 bases, leaving 6 bases not matched to a gene. This CDR3 spans 16 amino acids. CDR3: CASSLVASGSGNEQFF. The CDR3 DNA is TGCGCCAGCAGCTTGGTGGCTAGCGGGAGTGGCAATGAGCAGTTCTTC.

CDR3 region: CASSPPEWGQGTGELFF. The CDR3, as DNA: TGTGCCAGCTCACCACCGGAATGGGGACAGGGGACCGGGGAGCTGTTTTTT. The chain couples TRBV18 to TRBJ2-2; 10 bases fit TRBD1. Germline assignment: CDR1 KGHSH and CDR2 LQKENI. V was clipped by 0 bases and J by 5 bases; unmatched bases: 6. The CDR3 sequence is 17 residues long.

The chain joins TRBV5-1 to TRBJ1-1; 7 nucleotides align to TRBD1. The CDR3 loop spans 14 amino acids. Germline-derived CDR1 and CDR2 are SGHRS and YFSETQ. Germline trimming cut 3 bases from V and 1 base from J; bases unmatched to any gene: 3. The CDR3 here is CASSSGDRNTEAFF. The CDR3 nucleotides read TGCGCCAGCAGCTCCGGGGACAGGAACACTGAAGCTTTCTTT.

The V and J genes are TRBV7-2 and TRBJ2-7, with 8 bases fitting TRBD1. This CDR3 is built from 15 residues. Per the germline V gene, CDR1 is SGHTA and CDR2 is FQGNSA. Trimming took 5 bases from V and 2 from J; bases not matched to a gene: 8. CDR3 coding DNA: TGTGCCAGCAGCCCAGGACAGGGTGGCCCCTACGAGCAGTACTTC. Translated: CASSPGQGGPYEQYF.

The CDR3, as DNA: TGTGCCAGCAGCTCTCGACTAGCGGGTCCGGGAGGGACCCAGTACTTC. This gives the protein CASSSRLAGPGGTQYF. V usage is TRBV5-4 and J usage is TRBJ2-5, with 10 bases identical to TRBD2. The V gene's germline CDR1 is SGHNT and CDR2 YYREEE (reference sequence). V was pared by 3 bases and J by 7 bases, with 12 bases of the junction left unmatched. The CDR3 has 16 residues.

As regards this clone: Relative to the germline gene, one junction end is altered; a read error may explain this. The chain employs TRBV5-5 and TRBJ2-7, with 9 bases matching TRBD2. This CDR3 is 15 amino acids long. Germline CDR1 is SGHKS and CDR2 is YYEKEE (reference sequence). CDR3 protein: CASTLGLAGFYEQYF. In DNA, the CDR3 is TGTGCCAGCACCTTGGGCCTAGCGGGATTCTACGAGCAGTACTTC. Based on the CDR3 plus reference TRBV5-5 and TRBJ2-7, the full variable domain is DAGVTQSPTHLIKTRGQQVTLRCSPISGHKSVSWYQQVLGQGPQFIFQYYEKEERGRGNFPDRFSARQFPNYSSELNVNALLLGDSALYLCASTLGLAGFYEQYFGPGTRLTVT.

The chain uses TRBV7-9 and TRBJ1-2, with a possible D match to TRBD1 (5 bases). V gave up 1 base and J gave up 5 bases, with 17 bases separating them. There are 16 residues in the CDR3. Germline V gives CDR1 SEHNR, CDR2 FQNEAQ (reference sequence). CDR3: CASSLGWDGNKYGYTF. DNA for the CDR3: TGTGCCAGCAGCTTAGGTTGGGACGGGAATAAGTATGGCTACACCTTC.

The chain combines TRBV18 with TRBJ1-6; no reliable D call. Trimming stripped 6 bases from V and 6 bases from J, with 15 bases between. Germline V lookup: CDR1 KGHSH, CDR2 LQKENI. CDR3 length equals 15 residues. This CDR3 is CASSIAGEGNSPLHF. CDR3 nucleotide sequence: TGTGCCAGCTCTATCGCCGGGGAGGGTAATTCACCCCTCCACTTT.

The rearrangement links TRBV6-1 to TRBJ1-4, with a weak D call TRBD1 (6 bases). The germline V and J ends were trimmed by 1 base and 7 bases, with 13 bases remaining between them. This CDR3 is built from 15 residues. Germline V gene sequence: CDR1 MNHNS, CDR2 SASEGT. This CDR3 is CASSEVRTAGEKLFF. The CDR3 nucleotides read TGTGCCAGCAGTGAAGTCCGGACAGCCGGTGAAAAACTGTTTTTT.

The rearrangement links TRBV6-5 to TRBJ1-3, with D tentatively TRBD1 (5 bases). The CDR3 is 15 amino acids. The germline V gene encodes CDR1 MNHEY and CDR2 SVGAGI. V gave up 4 bases and J gave up 3 bases, with 13 bases separating them. In DNA, the CDR3 is TGTGCCAGCAGTTTGGAGGGGTCTAGTGGAAACACCATATATTTT. Its protein is CASSLEGSSGNTIYF.

The genes are TRBV4-1 and TRBJ2-1, with TRBD2 identical over 7 bases. CDR1 MGHRA and CDR2 YSYEKL come from the germline V gene. The CDR3 spans 17 residues. Trimming took 4 bases from V and 7 from J; bases not matched to a gene: 16. DNA of the CDR3: TGCGCCAGCAGCCCGCCCCTAGCGGAAAAATTGAGGAATGAGCAGTTCTTC. Protein product: CASSPPLAEKLRNEQFF.

The V call is TRBV9, the J call TRBJ2-3; no definite D call. Germline loops: CDR1 SGDLS, CDR2 YYNGEE. V lost 0 bases and J 3 bases, leaving 11 bases between the germline ends. This CDR3 is built from 15 residues. The CDR3 here is CASSVESPETDTQYF. The DNA for the CDR3 is TGTGCCAGCAGCGTAGAATCGCCAGAGACAGATACGCAGTATTTT.

V is TRBV11-2 and J is TRBJ1-2; TRBD1 matches at 10 bases. The length of the CDR3 is 14 residues. J lost 5 bases, V lost 5 bases, and 5 bases had no gene match. Germline-derived CDR1 and CDR2 are SGHAT and FQNNGV. The CDR3 spells CASSPGTGEYGYTF. As DNA, the CDR3 is TGTGCCAGCAGCCCGGGGACAGGGGAATATGGCTACACCTTC.

This chain joins TRBV2 and TRBJ1-1; D gene uncertain. Germline CDR1 SNHLY, CDR2 FYNNEI. CDR3 length: 15 amino acids. V lost 11 bases to trimming and J lost 0 bases, with 19 bases between them. The CDR3 DNA sequence: TGTGCCGGGCGGAGGCAGCCCAACATGAACACTGAAGCTTTCTTT. Its protein is CAGRRQPNMNTEAFF.

This clone was counted a single time. This chain's CDR3 is CASRSPGSSTDTQYF. The CDR3, as DNA: TGTGCCAGCAGGTCCCCGGGATCTAGCACAGATACGCAGTATTTT. The chain joins TRBV11-2 to TRBJ2-3; possibly TRBD2 for D (5 bases). This CDR3 is 15 amino acids long. CDR1 and CDR2 (germline): SGHAT, FQNNGV. With 6 bases removed from V and 0 bases from J, the gap between germline ends came to 13 bases.